Here is one T cell receptor beta chain with its context. Its antigen is currently unknown. These data belong to a study of neoadjuvant nivolumab and ipilimumab in lung cancer. Study outcomes and limitations: Blood richness before therapy tracked richness in tumors resected after neoadjuvant therapy. Resected tumors had greater TCR richness and clonality than uninvolved lung.

Trimming took off 5 bases at V and 4 bases at J, with 16 bases between the two ends. From germline, CDR1 is SEHNR and CDR2 FQNEAQ (reference sequence). CDR3 length: 15 residues. Clones were sequenced by immunoSEQ multiplex PCR, and TCRdb holds only the in-frame ones, with some missing. The repertoire has 15,000 to 20,000 clones, roughly three quarters of them found once; the top ten carry approximately 6.4%. The specimen comprised tumor tissue, sampled after neoadjuvant nivolumab, alone or with ipilimumab, at or shortly before surgery. This receptor was taken from an adult with non-small cell lung cancer. The chain combines TRBV7-9 with TRBJ2-3, with D possibly being TRBD2 (5 bases). CDR3 residues: CASSQSGMLADTQYF. In DNA, the CDR3 is TGTGCCAGCAGCCAAAGCGGAATGCTGGCAGATACGCAGTATTTT. The variable domain in full, completed from reference TRBV7-9 and TRBJ2-3, reads DTGVSQNPRHKITKRGQNVTFRCDPISEHNRLYWYRQTLGQGPEFLTYFQNEAQLEKSRLLSDRFSAERPKGSFSTLEIQRTEQGDSAMYLCASSQSGMLADTQYFGPGTRLTVL.